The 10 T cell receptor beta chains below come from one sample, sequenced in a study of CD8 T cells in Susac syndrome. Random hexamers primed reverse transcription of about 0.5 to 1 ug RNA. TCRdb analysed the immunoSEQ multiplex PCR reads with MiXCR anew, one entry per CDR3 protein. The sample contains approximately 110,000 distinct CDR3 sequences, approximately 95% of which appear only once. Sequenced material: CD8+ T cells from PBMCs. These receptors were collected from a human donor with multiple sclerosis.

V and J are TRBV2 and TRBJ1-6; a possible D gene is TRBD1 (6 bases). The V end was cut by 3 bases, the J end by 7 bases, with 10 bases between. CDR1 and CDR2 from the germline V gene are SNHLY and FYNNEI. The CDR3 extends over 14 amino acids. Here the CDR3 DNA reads TGTGCCAGCAGTGATAACAGGGAGAATTCACCCCTCCACTTT. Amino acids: CASSDNRENSPLHF.

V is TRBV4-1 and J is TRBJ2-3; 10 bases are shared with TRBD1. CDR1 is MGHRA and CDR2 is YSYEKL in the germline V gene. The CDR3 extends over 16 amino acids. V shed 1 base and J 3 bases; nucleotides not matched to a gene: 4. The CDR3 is CASSQGTGGRTDTQYF. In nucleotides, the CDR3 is TGCGCCAGCAGCCAAGGGACAGGGGGAAGAACAGATACGCAGTATTTT.

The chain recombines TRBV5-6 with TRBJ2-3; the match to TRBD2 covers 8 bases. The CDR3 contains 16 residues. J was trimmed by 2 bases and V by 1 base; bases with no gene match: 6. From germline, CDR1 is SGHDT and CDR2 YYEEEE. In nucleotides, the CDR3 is TGTGCCAGCAGCTTGTTGGCTAGCGGGTACACAGATACGCAGTATTTT. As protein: CASSLLASGYTDTQYF.

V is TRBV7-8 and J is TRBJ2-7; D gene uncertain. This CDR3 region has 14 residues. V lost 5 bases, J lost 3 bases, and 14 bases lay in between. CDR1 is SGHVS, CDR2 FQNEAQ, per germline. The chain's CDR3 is CASSRDKQLYEQYF. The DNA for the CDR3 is TGTGCCAGCAGCCGTGACAAGCAGCTCTACGAGCAGTACTTC.

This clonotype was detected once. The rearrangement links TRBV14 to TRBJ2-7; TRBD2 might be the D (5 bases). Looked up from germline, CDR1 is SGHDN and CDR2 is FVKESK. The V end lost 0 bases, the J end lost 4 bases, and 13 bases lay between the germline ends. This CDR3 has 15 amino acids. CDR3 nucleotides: TGTGCCAGCAGCCAAGATTTGGCCCCGGGGTACGAGCAGTACTTC. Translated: CASSQDLAPGYEQYF.

The CDR3 sequence is CASSLQVDYGYTF. The CDR3 coding sequence is TGTGCCAGCAGCTTACAGGTCGACTATGGCTACACCTTC. This chain joins TRBV7-6 and TRBJ1-2; D is undetermined. The germline V and J ends were trimmed by 2 bases and 3 bases, with 7 bases remaining between them. Germline CDR1 is SGHVS and CDR2 is FNYEAQ. The CDR3 extends over 13 amino acids.

The CDR3 DNA reads as TGTGCCAGCAGCCAAGGCCGGGGCTCTACGGGGGGCTACACCTTC. It specifies CASSQGRGSTGGYTF. The chain links TRBV3-1 to TRBJ1-2, with a weak D call TRBD1 (5 bases). CDR1 and CDR2 (germline): LGHDT, YNNKEL (reference sequence). The V and J ends lost 1 base and 8 bases respectively, with 17 bases between them. There are 15 residues in the CDR3. Full variable domain (outside the CDR3, taken from reference TRBV3-1 and TRBJ1-2): DTAVSQTPKYLVTQMGNDKSIKCEQNLGHDTMYWYKQDSKKFLKIMFSYNNKELIINETVPNRFSPKSPDKAHLNLHINSLELGDSAVYFCASSQGRGSTGGYTFGSGTRLTVV.

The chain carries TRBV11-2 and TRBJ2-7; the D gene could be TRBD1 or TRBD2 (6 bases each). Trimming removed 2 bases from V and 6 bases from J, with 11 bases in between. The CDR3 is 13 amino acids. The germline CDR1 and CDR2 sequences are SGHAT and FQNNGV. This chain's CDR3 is CASSLYRGREQYV. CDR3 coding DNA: TGTGCCAGCAGCTTATATCGGGGGCGCGAGCAGTACGTC.

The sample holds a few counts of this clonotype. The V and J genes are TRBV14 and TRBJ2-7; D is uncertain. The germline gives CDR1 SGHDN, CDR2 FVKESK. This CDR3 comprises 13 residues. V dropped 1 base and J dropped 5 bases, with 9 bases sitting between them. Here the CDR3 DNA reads TGTGCCAGCAGCCAAGGGTACCAGGACGAGCAGTACGTC. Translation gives CASSQGYQDEQYV.

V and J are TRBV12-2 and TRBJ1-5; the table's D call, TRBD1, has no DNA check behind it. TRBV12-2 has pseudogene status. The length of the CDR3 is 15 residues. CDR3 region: CASRLGQGDNQPQHF. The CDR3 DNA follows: TGTGCAAGTCGCTTGGGACAGGGGGACAATCAGCCCCAGCATTTT.